What follows is one T cell receptor beta chain and its context. Trimming shortened V by 8 bases and J by 5 bases, and 16 bases separated the two germline ends. The germline V gene encodes CDR1 MGHRA and CDR2 YSYEKL. CDR3 length: 15 amino acids. The sample belongs to a study of blood T cell repertoires in COVID-19. Profiled with immunoSEQ multiplex PCR; TCRdb holds only in-frame clones, not every one. The sample has around 200,000 clones; around 90% are singletons. J is TRBJ1-6 and V is TRBV4-1, with D possibly TRBD1 on 5 matching bases. Sequencing was done on a sample of PBMCs or T cells enriched from blood (not recorded which). This TCR derives from a woman aged 25 to 39 who had recovered from COVID-19. The CDR3 protein is CASRRSLQDNSPLHF. For the CDR3, the DNA is TGCGCCAGCCGCCGGAGCCTACAGGATAATTCACCCCTCCACTTT.